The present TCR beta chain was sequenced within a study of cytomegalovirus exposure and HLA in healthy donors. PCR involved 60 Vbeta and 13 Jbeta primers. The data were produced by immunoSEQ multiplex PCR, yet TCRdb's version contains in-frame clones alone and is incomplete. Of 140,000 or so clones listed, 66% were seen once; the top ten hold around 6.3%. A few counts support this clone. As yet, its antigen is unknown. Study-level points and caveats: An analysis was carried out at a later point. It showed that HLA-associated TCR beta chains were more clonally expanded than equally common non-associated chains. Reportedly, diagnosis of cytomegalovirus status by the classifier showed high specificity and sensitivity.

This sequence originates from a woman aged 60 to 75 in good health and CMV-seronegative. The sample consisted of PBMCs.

The DNA for the CDR3 is TGTGCCAGCAGCTTGGCATTCTCGGGACAGCAAGAGACCCAGTACTTC. Its translation is CASSLAFSGQQETQYF. V and J are TRBV5-6 and TRBJ2-5; 7 bases fit TRBD1. The length of the CDR3 is 16 residues. Per germline, CDR1 SGHDT and CDR2 YYEEEE. V dropped 0 bases and J dropped 2; count of bases not matched to a gene: 7.